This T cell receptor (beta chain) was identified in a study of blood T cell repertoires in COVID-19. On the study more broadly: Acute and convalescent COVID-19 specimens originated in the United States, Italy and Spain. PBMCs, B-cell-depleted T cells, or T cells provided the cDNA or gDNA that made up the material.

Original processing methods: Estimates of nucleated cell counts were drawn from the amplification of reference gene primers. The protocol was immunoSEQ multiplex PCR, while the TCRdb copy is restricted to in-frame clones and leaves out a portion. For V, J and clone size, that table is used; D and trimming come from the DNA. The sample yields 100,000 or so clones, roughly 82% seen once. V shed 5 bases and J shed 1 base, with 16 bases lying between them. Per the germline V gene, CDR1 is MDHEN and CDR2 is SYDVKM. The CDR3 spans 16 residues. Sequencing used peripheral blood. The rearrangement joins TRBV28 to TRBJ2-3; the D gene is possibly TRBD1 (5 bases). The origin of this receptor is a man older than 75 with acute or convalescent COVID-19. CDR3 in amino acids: CASSPLRDGGTDTQYF. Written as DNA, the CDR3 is TGTGCCAGCAGTCCACTCAGGGATGGTGGCACAGATACGCAGTATTTT.